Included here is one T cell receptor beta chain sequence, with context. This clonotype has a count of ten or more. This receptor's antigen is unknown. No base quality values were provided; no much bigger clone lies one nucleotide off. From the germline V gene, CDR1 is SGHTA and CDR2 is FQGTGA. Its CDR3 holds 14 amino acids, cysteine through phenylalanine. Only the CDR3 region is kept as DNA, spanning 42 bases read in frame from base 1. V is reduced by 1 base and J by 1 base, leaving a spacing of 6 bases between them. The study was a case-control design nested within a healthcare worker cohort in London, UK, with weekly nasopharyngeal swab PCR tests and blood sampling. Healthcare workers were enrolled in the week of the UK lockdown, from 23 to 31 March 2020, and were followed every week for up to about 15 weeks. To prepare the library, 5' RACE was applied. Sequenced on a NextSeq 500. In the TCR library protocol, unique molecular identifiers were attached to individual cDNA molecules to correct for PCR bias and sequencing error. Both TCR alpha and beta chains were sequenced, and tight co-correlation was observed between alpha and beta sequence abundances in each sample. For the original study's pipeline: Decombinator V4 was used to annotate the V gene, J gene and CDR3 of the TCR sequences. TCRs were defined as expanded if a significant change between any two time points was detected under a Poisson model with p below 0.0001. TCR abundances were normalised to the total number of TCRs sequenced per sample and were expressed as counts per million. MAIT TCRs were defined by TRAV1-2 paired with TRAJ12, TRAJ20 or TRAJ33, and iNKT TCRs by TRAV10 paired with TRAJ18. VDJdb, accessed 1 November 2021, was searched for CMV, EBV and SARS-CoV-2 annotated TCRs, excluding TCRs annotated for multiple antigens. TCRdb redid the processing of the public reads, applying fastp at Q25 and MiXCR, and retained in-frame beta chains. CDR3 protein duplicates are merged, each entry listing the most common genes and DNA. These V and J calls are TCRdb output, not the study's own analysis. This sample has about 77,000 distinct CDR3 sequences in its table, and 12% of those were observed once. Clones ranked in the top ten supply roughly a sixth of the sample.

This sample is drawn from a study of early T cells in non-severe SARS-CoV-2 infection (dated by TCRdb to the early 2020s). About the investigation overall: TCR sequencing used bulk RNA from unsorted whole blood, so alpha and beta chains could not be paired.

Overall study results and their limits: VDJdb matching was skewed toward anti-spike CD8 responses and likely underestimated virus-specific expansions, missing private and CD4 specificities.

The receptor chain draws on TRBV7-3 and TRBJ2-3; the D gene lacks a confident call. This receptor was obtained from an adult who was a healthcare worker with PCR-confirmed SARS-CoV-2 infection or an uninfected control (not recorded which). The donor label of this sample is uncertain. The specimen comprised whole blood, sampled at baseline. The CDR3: CASSLKGGTDTQYF. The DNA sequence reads TGTGCCAGCAGCTTAAAGGGCGGCACAGATACGCAGTATTTT.